This TCR beta chain was captured by sequencing in a study of breast tumors, draining lymph nodes, adjacent tissues. TCRdb fed the multiplex PCR reads into MiXCR, producing one record per CDR3 protein. The top ten clones hold roughly 2% of a sample with some 140,000 distinct CDR3 sequences, approximately 22% of them seen once. This clonotype was seen many times. Its antigen remains unknown. The study, taken as a whole, reports: Data fit most tumor T cells coming from lymph node, expanding in tumor. That most tumor T cells come from lymph nodes remained unproven. Compared with basal-like, luminal-like tumors shared significantly more repertoire with nontumor tissue. Compared with lymph nodes, tumors were less diverse; compared with nontumor tissue, more.

Trimming cost V 5 bases and J 9 bases; bases outside gene matches: 7. The germline CDR1 and CDR2 sequences are MNHEY and SVGAGI. This CDR3 contains 13 residues. Axillary draining lymph nodes of breast cancer patients supplied the node samples. Sequencing was carried out using axillary lymph node tissue. The TCR sequence derives from a female donor with breast cancer. Some clones in this sample may be carry-over from other donors' samples. The rearrangement links TRBV6-5 to TRBJ1-2; 9 bases agree with TRBD1. The CDR3 region is CASSTIGQGSYTF. The CDR3 bases are TGTGCCAGCAGTACCATCGGACAGGGGAGCTACACCTTC.